The T cell receptor (beta chain) described here comes from a study of T cells in Graves' hyperthyroidism and ophthalmopathy. The CDR3 covers 11 residues. V lost 11 bases and J 9 bases, leaving 13 bases between the germline ends. Amplification of TCR beta CDR3 regions used RNA as the template. Carried out on the TCR CDR3, a first-round RT-PCR used the HTBI primer set. TCRdb re-called the multiplex PCR reads with MiXCR, one entry per CDR3 protein. The sample lists 300,000 to 350,000 distinct CDR3 sequences, about 15% occurring once. This clonotype was detected once. Possible read error: a much larger clone is one base away.

This sequence was found in a woman aged 25-40 years with Graves' hyperthyroidism. The sample consisted of blood. The rearrangement joins TRBV12-3 or TRBV12-4 to TRBJ2-2; perhaps D is TRBD1 or TRBD2 (5 bases each). CDR3 sequence reads: CAGRRGWELFF. CDR3 nucleotide sequence: TGTGCCGGCCGCCGGGGCTGGGAGCTGTTTTTT.